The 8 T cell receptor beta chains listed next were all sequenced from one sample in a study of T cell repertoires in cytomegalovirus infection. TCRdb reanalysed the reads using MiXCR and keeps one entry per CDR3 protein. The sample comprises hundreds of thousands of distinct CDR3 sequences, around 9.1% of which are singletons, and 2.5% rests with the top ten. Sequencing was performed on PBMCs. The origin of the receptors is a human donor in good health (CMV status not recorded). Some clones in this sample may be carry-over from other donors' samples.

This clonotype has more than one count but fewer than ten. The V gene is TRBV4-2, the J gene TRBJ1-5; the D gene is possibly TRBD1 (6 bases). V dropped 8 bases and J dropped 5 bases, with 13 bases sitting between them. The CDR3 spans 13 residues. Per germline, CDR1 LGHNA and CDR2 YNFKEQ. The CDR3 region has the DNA TGTGCCAGCGGGGGCATTCCCCATCAGCCCCAGCATTTT. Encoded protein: CASGGIPHQPQHF.

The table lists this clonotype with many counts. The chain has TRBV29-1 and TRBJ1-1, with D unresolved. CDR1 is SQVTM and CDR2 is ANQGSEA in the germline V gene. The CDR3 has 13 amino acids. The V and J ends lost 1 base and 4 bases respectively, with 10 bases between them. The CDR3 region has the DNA TGCAGCGTTGAAGTGGAAAAAGGCACTGAAGCTTTCTTT. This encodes CSVEVEKGTEAFF.

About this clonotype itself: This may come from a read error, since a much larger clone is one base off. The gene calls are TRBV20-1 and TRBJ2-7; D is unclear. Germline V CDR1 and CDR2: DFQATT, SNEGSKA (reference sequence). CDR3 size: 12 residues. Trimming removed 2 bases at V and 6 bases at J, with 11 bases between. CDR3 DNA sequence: TGCAGTGCTAGAAGCGACGGCTGCGAGCAGTACGTC. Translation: CSARSDGCEQYV.

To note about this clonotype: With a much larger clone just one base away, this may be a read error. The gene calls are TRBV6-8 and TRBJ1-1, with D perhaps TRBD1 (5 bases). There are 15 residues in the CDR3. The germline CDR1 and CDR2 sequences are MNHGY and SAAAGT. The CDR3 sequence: CVSSRARQKNTEAFF. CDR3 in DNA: TGTGTCAGCAGCCGAGCCCGACAGAAGAACACTGAAGCTTTCTTT.

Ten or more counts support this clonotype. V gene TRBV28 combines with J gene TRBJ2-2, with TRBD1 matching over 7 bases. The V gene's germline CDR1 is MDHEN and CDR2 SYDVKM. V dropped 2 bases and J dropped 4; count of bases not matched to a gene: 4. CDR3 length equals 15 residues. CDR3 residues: CASSLARGLTGELFF. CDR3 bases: TGTGCCAGCAGTTTAGCTAGGGGGCTCACCGGGGAGCTGTTTTTT.

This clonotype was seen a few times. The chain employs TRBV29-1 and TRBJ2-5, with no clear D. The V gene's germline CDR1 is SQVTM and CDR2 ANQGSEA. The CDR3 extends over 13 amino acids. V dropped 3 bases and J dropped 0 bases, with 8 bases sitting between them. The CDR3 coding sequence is TGCAGCGTTGAGGGCAGGTACCAAGAGACCCAGTACTTC. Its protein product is CSVEGRYQETQYF.

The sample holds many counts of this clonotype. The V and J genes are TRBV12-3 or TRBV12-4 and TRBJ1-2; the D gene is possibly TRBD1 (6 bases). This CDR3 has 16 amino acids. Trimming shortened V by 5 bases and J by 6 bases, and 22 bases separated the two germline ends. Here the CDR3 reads CASSLTPGQRDDGYTF. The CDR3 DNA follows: TGTGCCAGCAGTCTTACCCCGGGACAAAGGGATGATGGCTACACCTTC.

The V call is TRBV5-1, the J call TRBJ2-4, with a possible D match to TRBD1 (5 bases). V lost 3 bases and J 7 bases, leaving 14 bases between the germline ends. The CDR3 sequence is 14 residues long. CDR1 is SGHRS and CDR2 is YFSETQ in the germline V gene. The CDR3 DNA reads TGCGCCAGCAGCTCGACAGATAAACGGAACATTCAGTACTTC. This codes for CASSSTDKRNIQYF.